Sequencing of this T cell receptor (beta chain) was carried out in a study of blood T cell repertoires in COVID-19. On the study more broadly: The United States, Italy and Spain supplied acute and convalescent COVID-19 samples. PBMCs, B-cell-depleted T cells, or T cells were the source of the cDNA or gDNA that made up the material.

Original processing notes: Nucleated cell number was recorded as an estimate derived from reference gene primer amplification. Here immunoSEQ multiplex PCR was the method, and the copy in TCRdb shows in-frame clones only, minus some. V and J calls and clone size are as listed in that table; D and trimming were resolved from the DNA. In the table there are 270,000 or so clones, about four fifths of which are singletons. The TCR sequence derives from a woman aged 45-65 years who had recovered from COVID-19. The sequenced material came from peripheral blood.

The CDR3 region has the DNA TGTGCCAGCAGTCCCACAGGGGGCGCAGACTATGGCTACACCTTC. Protein: CASSPTGGADYGYTF. This sequence joins TRBV28 and TRBJ1-2; TRBD1 matches 9 bases. Germline lookup yields CDR1 MDHEN and CDR2 SYDVKM. Trimming at V came to 5 bases and at J to 3 bases, leaving 7 bases not matched to a gene. The CDR3 runs to 15 residues.